The present entry profiles one TCR beta chain with its context. The antigen remains undetermined. Per germline, CDR1 SGHTA and CDR2 FQGNSA. The CDR3 runs to 14 residues. V lost 1 base to trimming and J lost 7 bases, with 13 bases between them. The sample is drawn from a study of Graves' ophthalmopathy and Graves' hyperthyroidism. Study findings and constraints: Detection in blood was also observed for most expanded thyroid clonotypes above 0.001 frequency.

Ophthalmopathy cases showed moderate-to-severe activity, scoring CAS ≥3 and NOSPECS ≥4, with duration under 3 months. Researchers turned away patients with other autoimmune diseases, uncontrolled infections, pregnancy or lactation. What supplied the PBMCs was over 8.5 ml of fresh peripheral blood. RNA transcripts yielded amplified TCR beta CDR3 regions. Amplification began with first-round RT-PCR using HTBI primers, then second-round multiplex PCR was performed. TCRdb fed the multiplex PCR reads into MiXCR, producing one record per CDR3 protein. Among 200,000 to 250,000 distinct CDR3 sequences listed, roughly 21% were seen once.

The sequence was obtained from a woman aged 45-65 years with Graves' ophthalmopathy. What was sequenced was peripheral blood. This rearrangement joins TRBV7-2 to TRBJ1-2, with a weak D call TRBD1 (6 bases). CDR3 loop: CASSLDGTIRGYTF. The DNA of the CDR3 is TGTGCCAGCAGCTTAGATGGGACAATTCGTGGCTACACCTTC.